This TCR beta chain was sequenced during a study of T cell responses to AZD1222 COVID-19 vaccine. V was trimmed by 6 bases and J by 0 bases, leaving 7 bases between them. Germline values: CDR1 MNHEY, CDR2 SVGAGI. This CDR3 contains 13 residues. Profiling relied on immunoSEQ multiplex PCR, and the TCRdb table lists in-frame clones only, not all of them. The table includes more than 80,000 clones, approximately 90% detected once. In its sample, this clone was seen once. The V call is TRBV6-5, the J call TRBJ2-3; unclear D gene. The sequence was collected from an adult who received the AZD1222 COVID-19 vaccine. Here the sequenced sample was peripheral blood, taken 28 days after the second AZD1222 dose. CDR3 sequence reads: CASRGYSTDTQYF. The CDR3 region has the DNA TGTGCCAGCAGGGGCTATAGCACAGATACGCAGTATTTT.